The 5 T cell receptor beta chains in this list originate from one sample, sequenced in a study of pediatric ulcerative colitis. The method was immunoSEQ multiplex PCR; TCRdb's version includes in-frame clones alone and lacks a portion of them. Among about 64,000 clones, more than 60% were seen once, and the ten largest hold roughly 5.5%. The sequencing sample was made of blood. The receptors were gathered from a boy between 10 and 17 years old with moderate ulcerative colitis.

The V and J genes are TRBV19 and TRBJ1-5; a possible D gene is TRBD1 (5 bases). This CDR3 contains 17 residues. Germline lookup yields CDR1 LNHDA and CDR2 SQIVND (reference sequence). Trimming pared 5 bases from V and 0 bases from J, leaving 17 bases between. CDR3 DNA sequence: TGTGCCAGTAGTCGAGCCCAGGGAAGTCATAGCAATCAGCCCCAGCATTTT. Translating it yields CASSRAQGSHSNQPQHF.

This clone was observed once. The chain is built from TRBV10-2 and TRBJ2-3; 14 nucleotides agree with TRBD2. From germline, CDR1 is WSHSY and CDR2 SAAADI. This CDR3 has 18 residues. The junction had 12 bases not matched to a gene; V was cut back by 6 bases and J by 4 bases. The CDR3 loop reads CASSKSLTSGGGPDTQYF. In DNA form, the CDR3 reads TGCGCCAGCAGCAAGTCTTTGACTAGCGGGGGGGGTCCAGATACGCAGTATTTT.

V gene TRBV19 combines with J gene TRBJ1-6, with D possibly TRBD1 on 5 matching bases. V was clipped by 5 bases and J by 7 bases, with 18 bases between them. In germline, CDR1 is LNHDA, CDR2 SQIVND (reference sequence). This CDR3 contains 16 residues. Written as DNA, the CDR3 is TGTGCCAGTAGTCCTACCACCGGGGGGTCAAATTCACCCCTCCACTTT. Translating gives CASSPTTGGSNSPLHF.

The chain combines TRBV5-1 with TRBJ2-7; 7 bases fit TRBD1. The germline V gene has CDR1 SGHRS and CDR2 YFSETQ. V was clipped by 4 bases and J by 2 bases; unmatched bases: 12. The CDR3 sequence is 16 residues long. CDR3: CASSAPPRGQTYEQYF. DNA of the CDR3: TGCGCCAGCAGCGCCCCACCCCGGGGACAGACCTACGAGCAGTACTTC.

The rearrangement uses TRBV27 and TRBJ2-1; D is ambiguous. The CDR3 loop spans 12 amino acids. CDR1 and CDR2 (germline): MNHEY, SMNVEV (reference sequence). Deletions cut 6 bases from V and 6 bases from J, with 9 bases between. CDR3 region: CASSSYLNEQFF. CDR3 coding DNA: TGTGCCAGCAGCAGCTACCTCAATGAGCAGTTCTTC.